The 19 T cell receptor beta chains below were found in one sample sequenced in a study of control samples from healthy donors and cancer patients. Clones were sequenced by immunoSEQ multiplex PCR, and TCRdb holds only the in-frame ones, with some missing. This repertoire shows more than 140,000 clones, 90% to 95% found once; its top ten account for around 14%. The specimen was blood. The receptors originated from a man aged 40-50 years in good health.

The rearrangement links TRBV7-2 to TRBJ2-3; 13 positions match TRBD2. CDR1 SGHTA and CDR2 FQGNSA come from the germline V gene. The CDR3 is made up of 18 amino acids. V shed 4 bases and J 0 bases; nucleotides not matched to a gene: 7. CDR3 sequence: CASSYRTSGGTSTDTQYF. The CDR3 DNA follows: TGTGCCAGCAGCTACCGGACTAGCGGGGGAACTAGCACAGATACGCAGTATTTT.

The chain employs TRBV28 and TRBJ2-3, with 16 bases aligning to TRBD2. The CDR3 has 19 residues. Germline V CDR1 and CDR2: MDHEN, SYDVKM. After removal of 1 base from V and 2 bases from J, the junction contained 6 bases not matched to a gene. The CDR3 coding sequence is TGTGCCAGCAGTTTATTGGGACTAGCGGGAGGGCCCCACACAGATACGCAGTATTTT. Translated: CASSLLGLAGGPHTDTQYF.

This chain joins TRBV14 and TRBJ1-1, with unresolved D. The CDR3 runs to 15 residues. The V gene lost 0 bases and the J gene lost 2 bases, with 10 bases spanning the gap. The V gene's germline CDR1 is SGHDN and CDR2 FVKESK. The CDR3 DNA reads as TGTGCCAGCAGCCAAGACCGGGCCTTTAACACTGAAGCTTTCTTT. Translating gives CASSQDRAFNTEAFF.

J is TRBJ1-1 and V is TRBV10-2; no reliable D call. The CDR3 runs to 15 residues. The germline V gene has CDR1 WSHSY and CDR2 SAAADI. The V and J ends lost 6 bases and 0 bases respectively, with 14 bases between them. The CDR3 DNA reads as TGCGCCAGCAGCCTGAAACAGATACTGAACACTGAAGCTTTCTTT. Translating gives CASSLKQILNTEAFF.

The rearrangement joins TRBV6-2 or TRBV6-3 to TRBJ1-6, with D unclear. Germline values: CDR1 MNHEY, CDR2 SVGEGT. V dropped 0 bases and J dropped 10 bases, with 10 bases sitting between them. This CDR3 region has 14 residues. The DNA of the CDR3 is TGTGCCAGCAGTTACTCGACGATTGGCTCACCCCTCCACTTT. As protein: CASSYSTIGSPLHF.

The chain links TRBV3-1 (or the pseudogene TRBV3-2) to TRBJ2-2; D unclear. V was cut by 1 base and J by 8 bases, with 14 bases left in between. This CDR3 has 15 amino acids. Germline CDR1 is LGHDT and CDR2 is YNNKEL (reference sequence). CDR3 protein: CASSQALSRTGELFF. The CDR3 DNA follows: TGTGCCAGCAGCCAAGCCCTCTCTAGAACTGGGGAGCTGTTTTTT.

This rearrangement joins TRBV6-6 to TRBJ2-6; 8 positions agree with TRBD1. The CDR3 loop spans 16 amino acids. J gave up 12 bases and V 5 bases, and 15 bases lay outside the gene matches. Germline CDR1 MNHNY, CDR2 SVGAGI (reference sequence). CDR3 loop: CASSREHRGMAAVLTF. DNA for the CDR3: TGTGCCAGCAGTCGAGAACACAGGGGGATGGCTGCCGTCCTGACTTTC.

The CDR3 sequence: CASSGPGRGSYEQYF. The CDR3 DNA sequence: TGTGCCAGCAGCGGACCGGGACGGGGCTCCTACGAGCAGTACTTC. The J gene is TRBJ2-7, the V gene TRBV6-2 or TRBV6-3; D may be TRBD1 or TRBD2 (5 bases each). V lost 6 bases and J 0 bases, leaving 15 bases between the germline ends. This CDR3 spans 15 amino acids. Germline V gene data show CDR1 as MNHEY and CDR2 as SVGEGT.

V and J are TRBV11-2 and TRBJ2-3; TRBD2 is a possible D gene (6 bases). The germline V and J ends were trimmed by 8 bases and 9 bases, with 12 bases remaining between them. The CDR3 is 11 residues long. CDR1 and CDR2 from the germline V gene are SGHAT and FQNNGV. The CDR3 DNA reads TGTGCCAGCTCAGGAGGGATCACGCAGTATTTT. Protein sequence: CASSGGITQYF.

The chain carries TRBV7-9 and TRBJ2-1; a possible D gene is TRBD2 (6 bases). There are 16 residues in the CDR3. Trimming left V 4 bases short and J 8 bases short, with 21 bases between. The germline V gene encodes CDR1 SEHNR and CDR2 FQNEAQ (reference sequence). CDR3 bases: TGTGCCAGCAGCTCGCGCCGAGGGTGGCGGGACGATGAGCAGTTCTTC. The encoded protein is CASSSRRGWRDDEQFF.

V gene TRBV13 combines with J gene TRBJ2-7, with no clear D. CDR1 and CDR2 from the germline V gene are PRHDT and FYEKMQ (reference sequence). V was trimmed by 6 bases and J by 6 bases, leaving 18 bases between them. This CDR3 is 14 amino acids long. DNA for the CDR3: TGTGCCAGCAGTTACTTTTCCGGGTCCGGCGAGCAGTACTTC. Residues: CASSYFSGSGEQYF.

The V gene is TRBV6-5, the J gene TRBJ1-4; the D gene is possibly TRBD1 (5 bases). Germline lookup yields CDR1 MNHEY and CDR2 SVGAGI. Trimming stripped 4 bases from V and 5 bases from J, with 11 bases between. This CDR3 has 14 residues. CDR3 nucleotide sequence: TGTGCCAGCAGTTTCGACAGAAAGAATGAAAAACTGTTTTTT. It yields the protein CASSFDRKNEKLFF.

The V call is TRBV9, the J call TRBJ2-3, with a possible D match to TRBD1 (5 bases). Germline-derived CDR1 and CDR2 are SGDLS and YYNGEE. There are 14 residues in the CDR3. V was cut by 2 bases and J by 6 bases, with 13 bases left in between. The CDR3 DNA sequence: TGTGCCAGCAGCGTGGGGCCCCTGGTGGATACGCAGTATTTT. Translation: CASSVGPLVDTQYF.

The V and J genes are TRBV24-1 and TRBJ1-5, with 11 bases lining up with TRBD1. Trimming removed 5 bases from V and 6 bases from J; junction bases left unmatched: 2. The CDR3 is 14 residues long. Germline-derived CDR1 and CDR2 are KGHDR and SFDVKD. The CDR3 nucleotides are TGTGCCACCAGTGGGACAGGGGGCGTTCAGCCCCAGCATTTT. This codes for CATSGTGGVQPQHF.

The chain couples TRBV5-7 to TRBJ1-5; a weak D match, TRBD1 (5 bases). TRBV5-7 belongs to the ORF category, with a function that is uncertain. CDR3 size: 14 residues. The V end was cut by 4 bases, the J end by 6 bases, with 14 bases between. CDR3 loop: CASSPAGGGQPQHF. The CDR3 DNA follows: TGTGCCAGCAGCCCGGCGGGGGGGGGTCAGCCCCAGCATTTT.

The rearrangement uses TRBV2 and TRBJ1-1, with D possibly being TRBD1 (5 bases). CDR1 is SNHLY, CDR2 FYNNEI, per germline. The V end lost 10 bases, the J end lost 9 bases, and 18 bases lay between the germline ends. The CDR3 totals 12 residues. The CDR3 is CATTYMTDKAFF. CDR3 coding DNA: TGTGCCACAACTTATATGACAGATAAAGCTTTCTTT.

In this sample, this clone turned up a few times. The chain links TRBV18 to TRBJ1-2, with 11 bases fitting TRBD1. Germline V lookup: CDR1 KGHSH, CDR2 LQKENI. The CDR3 totals 15 residues. V dropped 3 bases and J dropped 2; count of bases not matched to a gene: 2. CDR3 protein: CASSPGQGANYGYTF. The CDR3, as DNA: TGTGCCAGCTCACCCGGACAGGGGGCAAACTATGGCTACACCTTC. Full variable domain (outside the CDR3, taken from reference TRBV18 and TRBJ1-2): NAGVMQNPRHLVRRRGQEARLRCSPMKGHSHVYWYRQLPEEGLKFMVYLQKENIIDESGMPKERFSAEFPKEGPSILRIQQVVRGDSAAYFCASSPGQGANYGYTFGSGTRLTVV.

The chain has TRBV5-4 and TRBJ2-7; 9 bases agree with TRBD1. The CDR3 is 15 amino acids. Germline V CDR1 and CDR2: SGHNT, YYREEE (reference sequence). V trimming: 3 bases; J trimming: 2 bases; junction bases outside the gene matches: 6. The CDR3 nucleotides read TGTGCCAGCAGCTCCGGGACAGGGATCACCTACGAGCAGTACTTC. Residues: CASSSGTGITYEQYF.

The chain uses TRBV7-9 and TRBJ2-1; D is unresolved. This CDR3 region has 14 residues. V dropped 6 bases and J dropped 6 bases, with 15 bases sitting between them. Looked up from germline, CDR1 is SEHNR and CDR2 is FQNEAQ (reference sequence). The CDR3 sequence: CASRPTPRRNEQFF. CDR3 DNA sequence: TGTGCCAGCAGACCAACCCCCCGTCGCAATGAGCAGTTCTTC.